These 4 T cell receptor beta chains originate from one sample sequenced in a study of yellow fever vaccine responses in identical twins. TCRdb analysed the RT-PCR reads with MiXCR anew, one entry per CDR3 protein. The sample carries over 8,500 distinct CDR3 sequences, 65% to 80% recorded once. This sample comprised T cells from blood (PBMCs), unsorted or a sorted subset (not recorded which), obtained before or after yellow fever vaccination (not recorded which). The receptors come from a woman aged 18-35 years who received the yellow fever vaccine.

The genes are TRBV10-3 and TRBJ2-1; D may match TRBD1 or TRBD2 (5 bases each). CDR1 is ENHRY and CDR2 is SYGVKD in the germline V gene. This CDR3 has 10 residues. V lost 8 bases to trimming and J lost 6 bases, with 5 bases between them. CDR3 nucleotide sequence: TGTGCCATCGGGGGCAATGAGCAGTTCTTC. Protein sequence: CAIGGNEQFF.

The J gene is TRBJ2-1, the V gene TRBV10-1; TRBD2 matches at 9 bases. The CDR3 contains 14 residues. Trimming at V came to 3 bases and at J to 4 bases, leaving 1 base not matched to a gene. CDR1 and CDR2 from the germline V gene are WNHNN and SYGVQD (reference sequence). Here the CDR3 reads CASSEAGGYNEQFF. CDR3 in DNA: TGCGCCAGCAGTGAAGCGGGGGGATACAATGAGCAGTTCTTC.

The chain is built from TRBV12-3 or TRBV12-4 and TRBJ2-5; 8 nucleotides align to TRBD1. The CDR3 sequence is 15 residues long. V lost 4 bases and J lost 4; bases outside the gene matches: 8. The CDR3 sequence: CASSSWTGSGETQYF. CDR3 coding DNA: TGTGCCAGCAGTTCTTGGACAGGGTCGGGAGAGACCCAGTACTTC.

CDR3 sequence reads: CASSLVGSQFF. The CDR3 nucleotides are TGTGCCAGCAGCTTAGTTGGGTCTCAGTTCTTC. The rearrangement joins TRBV11-1 to TRBJ2-1; no definite D call. Trimming cost V 1 base and J 13 bases, with 8 bases left between them. The CDR3 is made up of 11 amino acids. CDR1 is SGHAT and CDR2 is FQDESV in the germline V gene (reference sequence).